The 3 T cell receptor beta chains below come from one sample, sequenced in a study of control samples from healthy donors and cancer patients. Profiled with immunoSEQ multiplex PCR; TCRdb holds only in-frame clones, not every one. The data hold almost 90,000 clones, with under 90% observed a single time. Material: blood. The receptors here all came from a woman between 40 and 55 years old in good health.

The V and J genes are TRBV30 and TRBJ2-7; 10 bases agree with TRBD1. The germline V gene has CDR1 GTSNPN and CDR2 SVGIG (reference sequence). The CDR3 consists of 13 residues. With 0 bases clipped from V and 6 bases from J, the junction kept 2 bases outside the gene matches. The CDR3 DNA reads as TGTGCCTGGAGTGTGGGGACAGGGGTCGAGCAGTACTTC. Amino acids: CAWSVGTGVEQYF. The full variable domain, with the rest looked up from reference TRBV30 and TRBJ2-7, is SQTIHQWPATLVQPVGSPLSLECTVEGTSNPNLYWYRQAAGRGLQLLFYSVGIGQISSEVPQNLSASRPQDRQFILSSKKLLLSDSGFYLCAWSVGTGVEQYFGPGTRLTVT.

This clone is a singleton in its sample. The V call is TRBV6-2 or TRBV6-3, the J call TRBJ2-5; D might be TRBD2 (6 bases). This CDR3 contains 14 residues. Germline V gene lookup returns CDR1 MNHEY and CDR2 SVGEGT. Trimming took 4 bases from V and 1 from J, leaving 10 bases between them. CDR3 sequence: CASSSAGTQETQYF. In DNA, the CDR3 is TGTGCCAGCAGTTCCGCGGGAACCCAAGAGACCCAGTACTTC.

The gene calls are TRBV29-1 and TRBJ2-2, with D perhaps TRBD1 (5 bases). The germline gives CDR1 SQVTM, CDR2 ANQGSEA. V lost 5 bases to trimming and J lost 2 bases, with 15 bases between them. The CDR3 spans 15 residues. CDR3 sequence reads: CSVIWGGGNTGELFF. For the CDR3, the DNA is TGCAGCGTTATATGGGGCGGCGGTAACACCGGGGAGCTGTTTTTT.